This T cell receptor beta chain was captured in a study of technical replicates of blood from four donors. Generated by immunoSEQ multiplex PCR, the TCRdb table keeps only in-frame clones and is missing some. The profile shows 75,000 to 100,000 clones, roughly 96% of them singletons. The V gene lost 2 bases and the J gene lost 4 bases, with 5 bases spanning the gap. Germline assignment: CDR1 WSHSY and CDR2 SAAADI. The CDR3 is made up of 13 amino acids. The specimen was T cells isolated from PBMCs. The sequence came from a human donor in good health. The chain combines TRBV10-2 with TRBJ2-2; D remains unclear. This chain's CDR3 is CASSEGGTGELFF. Here the CDR3 DNA reads TGCGCCAGCAGTGAGGGCGGCACCGGGGAGCTGTTTTTT.